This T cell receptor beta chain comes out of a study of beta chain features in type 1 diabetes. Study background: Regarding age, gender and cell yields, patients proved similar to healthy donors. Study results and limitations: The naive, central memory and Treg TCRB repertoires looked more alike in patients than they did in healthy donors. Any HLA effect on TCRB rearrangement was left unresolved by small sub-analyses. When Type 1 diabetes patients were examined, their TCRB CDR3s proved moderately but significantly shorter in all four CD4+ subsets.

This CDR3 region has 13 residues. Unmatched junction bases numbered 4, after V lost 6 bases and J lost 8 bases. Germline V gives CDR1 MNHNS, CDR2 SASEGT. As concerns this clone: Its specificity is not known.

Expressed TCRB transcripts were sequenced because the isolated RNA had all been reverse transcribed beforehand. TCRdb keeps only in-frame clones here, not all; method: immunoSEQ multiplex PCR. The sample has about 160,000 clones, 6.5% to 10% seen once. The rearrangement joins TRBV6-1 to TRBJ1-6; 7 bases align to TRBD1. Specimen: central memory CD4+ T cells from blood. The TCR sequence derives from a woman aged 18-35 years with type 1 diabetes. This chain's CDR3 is CASRATGDSPLHF. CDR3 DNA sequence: TGTGCCAGCAGGGCTACAGGGGATTCACCCCTCCACTTT.